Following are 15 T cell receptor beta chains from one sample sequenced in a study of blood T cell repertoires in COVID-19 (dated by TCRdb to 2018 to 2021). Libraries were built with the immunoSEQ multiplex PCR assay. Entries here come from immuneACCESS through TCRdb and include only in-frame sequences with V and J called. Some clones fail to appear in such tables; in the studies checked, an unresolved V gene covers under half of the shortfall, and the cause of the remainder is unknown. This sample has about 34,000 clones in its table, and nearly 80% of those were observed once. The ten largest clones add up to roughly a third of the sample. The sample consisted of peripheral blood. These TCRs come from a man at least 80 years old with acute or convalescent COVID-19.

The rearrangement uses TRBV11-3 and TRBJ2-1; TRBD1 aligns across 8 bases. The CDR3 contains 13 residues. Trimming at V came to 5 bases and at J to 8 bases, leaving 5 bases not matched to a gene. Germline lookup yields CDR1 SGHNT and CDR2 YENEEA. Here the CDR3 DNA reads TGTGCCAGCAGCAGGGACAGGTTCCATGAGCAGTTCTTC. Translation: CASSRDRFHEQFF.

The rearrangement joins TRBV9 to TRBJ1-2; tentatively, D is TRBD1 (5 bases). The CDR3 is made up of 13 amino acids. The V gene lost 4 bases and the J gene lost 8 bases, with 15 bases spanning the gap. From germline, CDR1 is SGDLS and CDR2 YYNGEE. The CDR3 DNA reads TGTGCCAGCAGCCCAGGGAATCGAGAGGGCTACACCTTC. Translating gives CASSPGNREGYTF.

The CDR3 DNA is TGTGCCTGGAGGGTAGCGGGACTGAACACCGGGGAGCTGTTTTTT. Its translation is CAWRVAGLNTGELFF. This chain connects TRBV30 to TRBJ2-2, with 8 bases matching TRBD2. V gave up 3 bases and J gave up 1 base; unmatched junction bases: 4. The CDR3 runs to 15 residues. Germline V gene sequence: CDR1 GTSNPN, CDR2 SVGIG (reference sequence).

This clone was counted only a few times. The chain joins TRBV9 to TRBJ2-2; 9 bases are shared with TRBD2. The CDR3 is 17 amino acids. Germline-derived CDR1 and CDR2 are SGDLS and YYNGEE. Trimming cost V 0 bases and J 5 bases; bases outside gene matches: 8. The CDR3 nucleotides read TGTGCCAGCAGCGTAGTGGCTAGCGGGGCGGGGACCGGGGAGCTGTTTTTT. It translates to CASSVVASGAGTGELFF.

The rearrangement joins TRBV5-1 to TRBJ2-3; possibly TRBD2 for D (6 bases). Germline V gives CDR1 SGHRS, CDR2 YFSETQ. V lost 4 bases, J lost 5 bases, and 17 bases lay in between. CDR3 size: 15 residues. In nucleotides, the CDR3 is TGCGCCAGCAGCCCCGGAGGGCTCGAGGGAGATACGCAGTATTTT. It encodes CASSPGGLEGDTQYF.

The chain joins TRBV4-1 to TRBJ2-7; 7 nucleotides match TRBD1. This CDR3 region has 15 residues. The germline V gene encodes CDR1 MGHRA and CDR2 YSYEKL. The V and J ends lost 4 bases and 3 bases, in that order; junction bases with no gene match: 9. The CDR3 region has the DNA TGCGCCAGCAGCCGAGAACAGGGGACCTACTACGAGCAGTACTTC. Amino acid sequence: CASSREQGTYYEQYF.

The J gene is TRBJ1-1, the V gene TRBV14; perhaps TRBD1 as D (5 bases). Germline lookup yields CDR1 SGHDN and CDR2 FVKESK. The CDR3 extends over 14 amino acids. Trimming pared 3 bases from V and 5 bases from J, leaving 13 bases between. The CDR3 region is CASSQSRGGTEAFF. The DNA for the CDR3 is TGTGCCAGCAGCCAGTCAAGGGGAGGAACTGAAGCTTTCTTT. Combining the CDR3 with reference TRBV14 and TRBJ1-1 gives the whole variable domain EAGVTQFPSHSVIEKGQTVTLRCDPISGHDNLYWYRRVMGKEIKFLLHFVKESKQDESGMPNNRFLAERTGGTYSTLKVQPAELEDSGVYFCASSQSRGGTEAFFGQGTRLTVV.

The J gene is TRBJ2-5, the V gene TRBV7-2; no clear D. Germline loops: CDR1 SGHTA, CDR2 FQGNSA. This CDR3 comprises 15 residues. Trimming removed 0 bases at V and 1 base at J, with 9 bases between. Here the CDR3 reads CASSLAPVRQETQYF. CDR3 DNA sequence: TGTGCCAGCAGCTTAGCCCCAGTACGCCAAGAGACCCAGTACTTC. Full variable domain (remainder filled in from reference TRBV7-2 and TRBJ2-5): GAGVSQSPSNKVTEKGKDVELRCDPISGHTALYWYRQSLGQGLEFLIYFQGNSAPDKSGLPSDRFSAERTGGSVSTLTIQRTQQEDSAVYLCASSLAPVRQETQYFGPGTRLLVL.

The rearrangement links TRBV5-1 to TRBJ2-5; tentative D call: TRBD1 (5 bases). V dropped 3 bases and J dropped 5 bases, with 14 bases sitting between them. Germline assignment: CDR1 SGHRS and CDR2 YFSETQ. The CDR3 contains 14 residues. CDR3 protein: CASSSPPRAETQYF. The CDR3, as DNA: TGCGCCAGCAGCTCACCTCCCAGGGCCGAGACCCAGTACTTC. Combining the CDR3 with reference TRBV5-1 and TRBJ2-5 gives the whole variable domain KAGVTQTPRYLIKTRGQQVTLSCSPISGHRSVSWYQQTPGQGLQFLFEYFSETQRNKGNFPGRFSGRQFSNSRSEMNVSTLELGDSALYLCASSSPPRAETQYFGPGTRLLVL.

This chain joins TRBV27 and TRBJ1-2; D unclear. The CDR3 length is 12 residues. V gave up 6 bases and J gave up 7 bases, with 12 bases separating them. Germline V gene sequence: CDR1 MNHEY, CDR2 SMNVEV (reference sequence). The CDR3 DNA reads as TGTGCCAGCAGGAGTACAGCCCCTGGCTACACCTTC. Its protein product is CASRSTAPGYTF.

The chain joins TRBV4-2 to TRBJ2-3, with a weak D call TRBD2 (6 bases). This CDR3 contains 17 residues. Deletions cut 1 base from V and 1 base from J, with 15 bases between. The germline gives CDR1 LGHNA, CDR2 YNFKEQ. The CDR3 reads CASSQGPSGPGTDTQYF. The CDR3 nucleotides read TGTGCCAGCAGCCAAGGACCGAGCGGGCCTGGCACAGATACGCAGTATTTT.

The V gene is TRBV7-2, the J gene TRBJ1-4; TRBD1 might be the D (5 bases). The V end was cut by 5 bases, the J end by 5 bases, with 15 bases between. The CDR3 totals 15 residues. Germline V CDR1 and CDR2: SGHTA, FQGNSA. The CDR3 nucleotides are TGTGCCAGCAGCCGGAGTACAGGCCTAAATGAAAAACTGTTTTTT. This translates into CASSRSTGLNEKLFF.

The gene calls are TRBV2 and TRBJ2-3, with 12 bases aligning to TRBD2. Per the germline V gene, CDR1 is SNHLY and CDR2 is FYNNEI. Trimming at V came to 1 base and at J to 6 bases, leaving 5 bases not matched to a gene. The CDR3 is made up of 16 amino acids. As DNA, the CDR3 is TGTGCCAGCAGTGAAGTTGGGACTAGCGGGCGCGATACGCAGTATTTT. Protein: CASSEVGTSGRDTQYF.

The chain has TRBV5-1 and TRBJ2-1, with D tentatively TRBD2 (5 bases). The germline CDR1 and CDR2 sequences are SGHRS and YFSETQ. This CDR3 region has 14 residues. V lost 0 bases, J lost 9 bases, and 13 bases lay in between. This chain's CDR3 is CASSLGDRGSEQFF. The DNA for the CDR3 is TGCGCCAGCAGCTTGGGTGACCGGGGAAGTGAGCAGTTCTTC.

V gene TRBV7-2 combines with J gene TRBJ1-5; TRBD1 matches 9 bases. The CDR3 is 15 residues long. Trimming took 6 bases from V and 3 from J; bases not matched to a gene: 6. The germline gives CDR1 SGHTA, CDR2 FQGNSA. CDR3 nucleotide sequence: TGTGCCAGCAGTTACGGGACAGGGCCCAATCAGCCCCAGCATTTT. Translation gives CASSYGTGPNQPQHF.